The 10 T cell receptor beta chains reported below all come from one sample, sequenced in a study of beta chain features in type 1 diabetes. The investigators reverse transcribed all of the isolated RNA, so they sequenced expressed TCRB transcripts. The protocol was immunoSEQ multiplex PCR, while the TCRdb copy is restricted to in-frame clones and leaves out a portion. The sample has hundreds of thousands of clones; 30% are singletons. The sample comprised naive CD4+ T cells from blood. The receptors stem from a man aged 18 to 35 in good health.

This clone has only one observation. The V gene is TRBV7-8, the J gene TRBJ2-1; TRBD1 or TRBD2 may be the D gene (5 bases each). V was trimmed by 0 bases and J by 6 bases, leaving 12 bases between them. CDR3 length: 15 amino acids. Germline-derived CDR1 and CDR2 are SGHVS and FQNEAQ. In DNA form, the CDR3 reads TGTGCCAGCAGCTTAGCGATTAGGGGACGCAATGAGCAGTTCTTC. This codes for CASSLAIRGRNEQFF.

This chain links TRBV9 with TRBJ2-4; D not certain. Germline V gene data show CDR1 as SGDLS and CDR2 as YYNGEE. Trimming took 0 bases from V and 5 from J, leaving 6 bases between them. The CDR3 covers 13 residues. For the CDR3, the DNA is TGTGCCAGCAGCGTAGGTGCCGAAAACATTCAGTACTTC. As protein: CASSVGAENIQYF.

A note on this clone: Other DNA sequences in the same sample also yield this CDR3. The V and J genes are TRBV15 and TRBJ2-5; D gene uncertain. The V gene's germline CDR1 is LNHNV and CDR2 YYDKDF (reference sequence). The ends were cut back, 3 bases at V and 0 bases at J, with 5 bases in the middle. The CDR3 contains 13 residues. In DNA form, the CDR3 reads TGTGCCACCAGCAGGGGGTACCAAGAGACCCAGTACTTC. This encodes CATSRGYQETQYF.

The V and J genes are TRBV19 and TRBJ2-5; 10 positions match TRBD1. The CDR3 length is 15 residues. V was clipped by 2 bases and J by 5 bases; unmatched bases: 5. The germline V gene encodes CDR1 LNHDA and CDR2 SQIVND (reference sequence). CDR3 amino acids: CASSIWTGGRETQYF. CDR3 bases: TGTGCCAGTAGTATATGGACAGGGGGACGGGAGACCCAGTACTTC.

This clone was observed a handful of times. The genes are TRBV30 and TRBJ2-7; 8 bases map to TRBD1. CDR3 length: 14 amino acids. V lost 4 bases and J lost 5; bases outside the gene matches: 10. The germline V gene encodes CDR1 GTSNPN and CDR2 SVGIG (reference sequence). The CDR3 nucleotides are TGTGCCTGGACCCGTCCCGACAGGGGACACGAGCAGTACTTC. Residues: CAWTRPDRGHEQYF.

This clone has just a few counts. The V gene is TRBV19, the J gene TRBJ2-6; D gene unclear. CDR1 LNHDA and CDR2 SQIVND come from the germline V gene (reference sequence). The CDR3 consists of 13 residues. V was clipped by 7 bases and J by 0 bases, with 4 bases between them. Written as DNA, the CDR3 is TGTGCCAGTACTAGCTCTGGGGCCAACGTCCTGACTTTC. This translates into CASTSSGANVLTF.

This clone was counted a few times. The chain links TRBV29-1 to TRBJ2-7; D perhaps matches TRBD1 (5 bases). Germline V gene sequence: CDR1 SQVTM, CDR2 ANQGSEA. CDR3 length: 13 amino acids. The V end lost 7 bases, the J end lost 0 bases, and 13 bases lay between the germline ends. CDR3: CSAKDSSSYEQYF. DNA for the CDR3: TGCAGCGCTAAAGACAGTAGCTCCTACGAGCAGTACTTC.

The chain carries TRBV29-1 and TRBJ2-1; 7 nucleotides match TRBD1. The CDR3 runs 16 residues. The germline V gene encodes CDR1 SQVTM and CDR2 ANQGSEA. With V trimmed by 2 bases and J by 3 bases, 10 bases remained unmatched. CDR3 nucleotides: TGCAGCGTTGAACCGCCGACAGGGACCCGCTACAATGAGCAGTTCTTC. This translates into CSVEPPTGTRYNEQFF.

The table lists this clone with a few counts. The gene calls are TRBV9 and TRBJ2-7; D is ambiguous. V was shortened by 0 bases and J by 0 bases, with 10 bases between the two germline ends. The CDR3 runs 15 residues. CDR1 and CDR2 (germline): SGDLS, YYNGEE. CDR3 bases: TGTGCCAGCAGCGTAGCGGTTGGCGCCTCCTACGAGCAGTACTTC. It is translated as CASSVAVGASYEQYF. Full variable domain (remainder filled in from reference TRBV9 and TRBJ2-7): DSGVTQTPKHLITATGQRVTLRCSPRSGDLSVYWYQQSLDQGLQFLIQYYNGEERAKGNILERFSAQQFPDLHSELNLSSLELGDSALYFCASSVAVGASYEQYFGPGTRLTVT.

In DNA form, the CDR3 reads TGTGCCGTAACCAGGGAGGCTAACTATGGCTACACCTTC. Encoded protein: CAVTREANYGYTF. V and J are TRBV10-3 and TRBJ1-2; D may be TRBD1 (5 bases). V was shortened by 11 bases and J by 0 bases, with 13 bases between the two germline ends. The CDR3 has 13 residues. CDR1 and CDR2 (germline): ENHRY, SYGVKD.